Here is one T cell receptor (beta chain) with its context. Because it lacks the conserved phenylalanine or tryptophan at the end, this CDR3 is likely a read error. It is unclear where the CDR3 begins or ends on the DNA, so no DNA is shown, and the CDR3 is as TCRdb lists it. Original handling: Nucleated cell counts were estimated from reference gene primer amplification. Clones were read by immunoSEQ multiplex PCR, and TCRdb kept only the in-frame ones, dropping some. V and J calls plus clone size are reproduced from that table; the DNA served to infer D and trimming. The sample consists of 100,000 to 150,000 clones, under 85% of them appearing once. The data were taken from a study of blood T cell repertoires in COVID-19. The sequenced sample consisted of peripheral blood. The receptor was isolated from a man in his 60s with acute or convalescent COVID-19.

CDR3 in amino acids: CASSLSLAGGPRV. The gene calls are TRBV12-3 or TRBV12-4 and TRBJ2-3; the DNA was not compared with TRBD2, the D call given in the table. The CDR3 region is 13 residues in length, termini included.